This entry features one T cell receptor beta chain sequence. As yet, its antigen is unknown. Some clones are missing from TCRdb's copy, which holds only in-frame ones; the method was immunoSEQ multiplex PCR. The sample includes 450,000 to 650,000 clones, around three quarters of them seen just once. The data derive from a study of shared clonotypes between healthy human individuals. Whole-study context: A couple of women and a few men aged 18 to 49 made up the donors.

Trimming took off 1 base at V and 9 bases at J, with 13 bases between the two ends. Germline V lookup: CDR1 SGHTA, CDR2 FQGNSA. This CDR3 has 14 amino acids. Study-wide results and limits: The researchers took only blood, and tissue repertoires probably look different. An anticipated effect of sequencing depth on clonotype sharing among donors was recognized.

The healthy adult donors were HIV-negative and reported no recent acute infections or vaccinations. V is TRBV7-2 and J is TRBJ1-5; unclear D gene. Source material: PBMCs. This TCR derives from a middle-aged woman in good health. Some clones in this sample may be carry-over from other donors' samples. In DNA, the CDR3 is TGTGCCAGCAGCTTAGGGACGGACCTAGGGCCCCAGCATTTT. Translated, it gives CASSLGTDLGPQHF.